One sample yielded the 5 T cell receptor beta chains listed below, sequenced in a study of technical replicates of blood from a few donors. The table came from immunoSEQ multiplex PCR; TCRdb's copy has only in-frame clones and leaves some out. The table shows almost 85,000 clones, with approximately 97% occurring only once. Material for sequencing was T cells isolated from PBMCs. Receptors originate from a human donor in good health.

The V call is TRBV12-5, the J call TRBJ2-3; 8 nucleotides align to TRBD1. J was trimmed by 3 bases and V by 6 bases; bases with no gene match: 5. This CDR3 spans 14 amino acids. CDR1 is LGHNT, CDR2 FRNRAP, per germline. The CDR3 reads CASGPRQGTDTQYF. CDR3 nucleotides: TGTGCTAGTGGCCCCAGACAGGGGACAGATACGCAGTATTTT.

V and J are TRBV7-9 and TRBJ2-2, with D possibly being TRBD2 (7 bases). Germline assignment: CDR1 SEHNR and CDR2 FQNEAQ (reference sequence). The CDR3 consists of 15 residues. V was trimmed by 8 bases and J by 2 bases, leaving 15 bases between them. In DNA form, the CDR3 reads TGTGCCAGCCCCCTGGGAGGGGGTAACACCGGGGAGCTGTTTTTT. The encoded protein is CASPLGGGNTGELFF.

J is TRBJ2-1 and V is TRBV29-1; 7 nucleotides match TRBD2. Germline loops: CDR1 SQVTM, CDR2 ANQGSEA. Germline trimming cut 5 bases from V and 9 bases from J; bases unmatched to any gene: 13. CDR3 size: 14 residues. The CDR3 is CSVPGTILMGEQFF. CDR3 bases: TGCAGCGTTCCCGGGACTATCCTAATGGGTGAGCAGTTCTTC.

V and J are TRBV5-1 and TRBJ1-4; 8 nucleotides agree with TRBD1. Losses at the gene ends were 0 bases for V and 7 bases for J; bases not matched to a gene: 5. The CDR3 contains 15 residues. Germline lookup yields CDR1 SGHRS and CDR2 YFSETQ. CDR3 DNA sequence: TGCGCCAGCAGCTTGGAGGCAGGGGGCAGTGAAAAACTGTTTTTT. Its protein is CASSLEAGGSEKLFF.

The chain uses TRBV5-1 and TRBJ1-1; the D is unclear. The length of the CDR3 is 13 residues. CDR1 SGHRS and CDR2 YFSETQ come from the germline V gene. The V end lost 4 bases, the J end lost 1 base, and 8 bases lay between the germline ends. CDR3 DNA sequence: TGCGCCAGCAGCGTTGGGAGGAACACTGAAGCTTTCTTT. It encodes CASSVGRNTEAFF.